What follows are 16 T cell receptor beta chains derived from one specimen sequenced in a study of T cell responses to AZD1222 COVID-19 vaccine. This table comes from immunoSEQ multiplex PCR, and its TCRdb copy is limited to in-frame clones, with some not included. There are 160,000 or so clones in the sample; about 89% occur only once, and approximately 1.6% lies in the top ten. The starting material was peripheral blood, obtained on day 0 of AZD1222 vaccination. The receptor source for this set is an adult in good health.

The genes are TRBV7-2 and TRBJ2-4, with D hard to call. The CDR3 loop spans 15 amino acids. Germline values: CDR1 SGHTA, CDR2 FQGNSA. V was shortened by 4 bases and J by 6 bases, with 16 bases between the two germline ends. The CDR3 sequence is CASSSGPRAPNIQYF. Here the CDR3 DNA reads TGTGCCAGCAGCTCCGGGCCCCGAGCCCCAAACATTCAGTACTTC.

The V call is TRBV7-9, the J call TRBJ2-3, with unresolved D. V lost 5 bases, J lost 6 bases, and 9 bases lay in between. The CDR3 covers 12 residues. Germline V gene lookup returns CDR1 SEHNR and CDR2 FQNEAQ (reference sequence). CDR3 bases: TGTGCCAGCAGCCTCTCCGCCGATACGCAGTATTTT. This gives the protein CASSLSADTQYF.

The chain uses TRBV14 and TRBJ2-3; tentative D call: TRBD2 (5 bases). V shed 1 base and J shed 0 bases, with 8 bases lying between them. The CDR3 is 15 amino acids. Germline V lookup: CDR1 SGHDN, CDR2 FVKESK. CDR3 coding DNA: TGTGCCAGCAGCCAAGTAGGGAGTAGCACAGATACGCAGTATTTT. This sequence encodes CASSQVGSSTDTQYF.

This chain joins TRBV2 and TRBJ1-4; 7 bases are shared with TRBD1. This CDR3 is built from 15 residues. The germline V gene has CDR1 SNHLY and CDR2 FYNNEI. The V and J ends lost 3 bases and 0 bases, in that order; junction bases with no gene match: 1. The CDR3 nucleotides read TGTGCCAGCAGTGAGGACAGGACAACTAATGAAAAACTGTTTTTT. Translation: CASSEDRTTNEKLFF.

This clone has a single count. This chain joins TRBV24-1 and TRBJ2-2; D is perhaps TRBD1 (6 bases). From germline, CDR1 is KGHDR and CDR2 SFDVKD. This CDR3 is 16 amino acids long. Trimming took off 4 bases at V and 1 base at J, with 12 bases between the two ends. The CDR3 DNA reads as TGTGCCACCAGTGACTTCAGGGGATTGAACACCGGGGAGCTGTTTTTT. Translation gives CATSDFRGLNTGELFF.

The rearrangement joins TRBV3-1 (or the pseudogene TRBV3-2) to TRBJ2-3; D is perhaps TRBD1 (6 bases). The V gene lost 4 bases and the J gene lost 10 bases, with 18 bases spanning the gap. The CDR3 consists of 14 residues. CDR1 and CDR2 from the germline V gene are LGHDT and YNNKEL (reference sequence). The CDR3 DNA is TGTGCCAGCAGCCCCGGACAGAACTTATACGCGCAGTATTTT. The encoded protein is CASSPGQNLYAQYF.

CDR3 amino acids: CASSLSDSGNTIYF. CDR3 nucleotides: TGTGCCAGCAGTTTATCTGACTCTGGAAACACCATATATTTT. V is TRBV27 and J is TRBJ1-3; no clear D gene. V lost 0 bases to trimming and J lost 0 bases, with 3 bases between them. Looked up from germline, CDR1 is MNHEY and CDR2 is SMNVEV (reference sequence). CDR3 length equals 14 residues.

The chain employs TRBV18 and TRBJ1-1; no definite D call. The CDR3 contains 14 residues. Germline V gene sequence: CDR1 KGHSH, CDR2 LQKENI. The ends were cut back, 5 bases at V and 0 bases at J, with 10 bases in the middle. The CDR3 here is CASSTGIMNTEAFF. The CDR3 bases are TGTGCCAGCTCAACGGGAATTATGAACACTGAAGCTTTCTTT.

The chain couples TRBV5-5 to TRBJ1-5; D is unclear. V lost 2 bases to trimming and J lost 6 bases, with 12 bases between them. Germline CDR1 SGHKS, CDR2 YYEKEE (reference sequence). CDR3 length: 14 amino acids. CDR3 nucleotide sequence: TGTGCCAGCAGCTTTGTGGTAGGCGGTCAGCCCCAGCATTTT. This translates into CASSFVVGGQPQHF.

The rearrangement joins TRBV3-1 (or the pseudogene TRBV3-2) to TRBJ2-5, with 14 bases matching TRBD2. V shed 5 bases, J shed 4 bases, and the junction held 6 bases outside the gene matches. The CDR3 totals 16 residues. Germline loops: CDR1 LGHDT, CDR2 YNNKEL (reference sequence). CDR3 sequence reads: CASSSRLAGGGETQYF. CDR3 DNA sequence: TGTGCCAGCAGCAGCCGACTAGCGGGAGGGGGAGAGACCCAGTACTTC.

The V gene is TRBV5-1, the J gene TRBJ2-3, with D unresolved. V was clipped by 4 bases and J by 6 bases, with 15 bases between them. CDR3 length equals 14 residues. Germline V lookup: CDR1 SGHRS, CDR2 YFSETQ. CDR3 DNA: TGCGCCAGCAGCCCCGGTGGAAGAGAGGATACGCAGTATTTT. This gives the protein CASSPGGREDTQYF.

The chain uses TRBV30 and TRBJ2-2; 8 bases fit TRBD2. The V gene's germline CDR1 is GTSNPN and CDR2 SVGIG (reference sequence). V was pared by 3 bases and J by 1 base, with 7 bases of the junction left unmatched. The CDR3 spans 16 residues. The CDR3 loop reads CAWSPLAGKNTGELFF. The CDR3 DNA is TGTGCCTGGAGCCCCTTAGCGGGGAAGAACACCGGGGAGCTGTTTTTT.

This chain links TRBV12-3 or TRBV12-4 with TRBJ1-6; D call uncertain. Trimming took 2 bases from V and 8 from J, leaving 7 bases between them. The CDR3 is 13 amino acids. The CDR3 region has the DNA TGTGCCAGCAGTTTATTTTGGGATTCACCCCTCCACTTT. This sequence encodes CASSLFWDSPLHF.

This rearrangement joins TRBV6-5 to TRBJ1-2; TRBD1 agrees at 7 bases. Losses at the gene ends were 8 bases for V and 3 bases for J; bases not matched to a gene: 9. This CDR3 has 14 amino acids. Per germline, CDR1 MNHEY and CDR2 SVGAGI. The CDR3 bases are TGTGCCAGCGGAGAGACAGGGCGGGACTATGGCTACACCTTC. Protein: CASGETGRDYGYTF.

The CDR3 coding sequence is TGTGCCAGCAGCCAAGATAGGACTAGCGGGAGTGGCACGCAGTATTTT. It specifies CASSQDRTSGSGTQYF. The chain joins TRBV4-2 to TRBJ2-3; 13 positions agree with TRBD2. The CDR3 covers 16 residues. V was pared by 0 bases and J by 9 bases, with 6 bases of the junction left unmatched. Per germline, CDR1 LGHNA and CDR2 YNFKEQ.

The chain recombines TRBV5-1 with TRBJ1-1; 9 bases are shared with TRBD1. Per the germline V gene, CDR1 is SGHRS and CDR2 is YFSETQ. V lost 0 bases and J lost 4; bases outside the gene matches: 1. There are 14 residues in the CDR3. The chain's CDR3 is CASSLAGQGTEAFF. The CDR3 nucleotides read TGCGCCAGCAGCTTGGCGGGACAGGGCACTGAAGCTTTCTTT. The full variable domain, with the rest looked up from reference TRBV5-1 and TRBJ1-1, is KAGVTQTPRYLIKTRGQQVTLSCSPISGHRSVSWYQQTPGQGLQFLFEYFSETQRNKGNFPGRFSGRQFSNSRSEMNVSTLELGDSALYLCASSLAGQGTEAFFGQGTRLTVV.